The entry below gives a single T cell receptor beta chain sequence along with its context. Its antigen is not known. This specimen comes from a study of OX40 agonist ivuxolimab in advanced cancers. As for the study in general: Patients were given ivuxolimab, an antibody that agonizes OX40 (CD134). Patients were dosed intravenously with ivuxolimab at 0.01 to 10 mg/kg every 2 weeks.

Notes on the study in general: Dosing at 0.1 to 3.0 mg/kg was accompanied by clonal expansion of CD4+ and CD8+ blood T cells by week 6.

Unmatched junction bases numbered 2, after V lost 3 bases and J lost 3 bases. The CDR3 is 13 amino acids. Germline V gene lookup returns CDR1 LNHDA and CDR2 SQIVND (reference sequence). Data came from immunoSEQ multiplex PCR; TCRdb stores just in-frame clones and leaves some out. The sample holds nearly 60,000 clones; about 87% are singletons and the top ten take more than 3%. The V call is TRBV19, the J call TRBJ2-7; 7 bases are a match to TRBD2. This receptor was identified in an adult with an advanced solid tumor such as melanoma, head and neck, liver or kidney cancer. This material consisted of CD4+ or CD8+ T cells sorted from blood, taken in a trial of the OX40 agonist ivuxolimab. The CDR3 DNA follows: TGTGCCAGTAGTATCCAGCGGGACTACGAGCAGTACTTC. Translation gives CASSIQRDYEQYF.